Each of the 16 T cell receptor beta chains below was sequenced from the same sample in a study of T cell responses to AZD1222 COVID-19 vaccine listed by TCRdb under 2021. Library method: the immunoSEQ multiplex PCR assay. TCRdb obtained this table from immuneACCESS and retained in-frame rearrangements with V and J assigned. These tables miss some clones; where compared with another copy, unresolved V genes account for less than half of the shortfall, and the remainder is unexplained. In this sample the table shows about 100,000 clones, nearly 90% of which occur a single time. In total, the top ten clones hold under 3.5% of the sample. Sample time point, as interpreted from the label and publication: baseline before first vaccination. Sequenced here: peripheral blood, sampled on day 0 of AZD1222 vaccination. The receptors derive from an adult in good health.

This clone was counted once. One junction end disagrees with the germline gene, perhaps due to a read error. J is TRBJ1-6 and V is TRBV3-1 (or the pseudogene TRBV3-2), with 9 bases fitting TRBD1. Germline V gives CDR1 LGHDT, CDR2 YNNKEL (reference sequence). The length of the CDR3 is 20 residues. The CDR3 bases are TGTGCCAGCAGCCAAGAAGACCCCAGCCTAGGACAGGGGAGGGGTTCACCCCCCCACTTT. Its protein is CASSQEDPSLGQGRGSPPHF.

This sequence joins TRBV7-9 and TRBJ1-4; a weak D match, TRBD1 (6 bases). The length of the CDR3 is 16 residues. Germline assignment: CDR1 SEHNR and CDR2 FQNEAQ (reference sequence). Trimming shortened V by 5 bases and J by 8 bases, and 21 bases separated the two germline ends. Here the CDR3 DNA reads TGTGCCAGCAGCCCAGACACGGGGGGCTTGAGAGAAAAACTGTTTTTT. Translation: CASSPDTGGLREKLFF.

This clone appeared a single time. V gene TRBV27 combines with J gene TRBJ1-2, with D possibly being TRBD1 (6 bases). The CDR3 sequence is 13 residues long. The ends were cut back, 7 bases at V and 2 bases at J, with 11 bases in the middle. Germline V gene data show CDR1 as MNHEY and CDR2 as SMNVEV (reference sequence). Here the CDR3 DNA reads TGTGCCAGCACGGGGGGCAGGAACTATGGCTACACCTTC. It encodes CASTGGRNYGYTF.

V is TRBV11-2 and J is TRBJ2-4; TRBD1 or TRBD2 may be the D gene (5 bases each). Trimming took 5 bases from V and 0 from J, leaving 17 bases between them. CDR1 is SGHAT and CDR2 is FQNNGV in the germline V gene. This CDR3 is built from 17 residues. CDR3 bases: TGTGCCAGCAGCGTGCAGGGAGCGACCCTAGCCAAAAACATTCAGTACTTC. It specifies CASSVQGATLAKNIQYF.

The CDR3 loop is CASSEGPPWGYTF. In DNA, the CDR3 is TGTGCCAGCAGCGAGGGACCGCCATGGGGCTACACCTTC. V gene TRBV7-2 combines with J gene TRBJ1-2; the D gene is possibly TRBD1 (5 bases). The germline CDR1 and CDR2 sequences are SGHTA and FQGNSA. The CDR3 contains 13 residues. V shed 5 bases and J shed 8 bases, with 15 bases lying between them.

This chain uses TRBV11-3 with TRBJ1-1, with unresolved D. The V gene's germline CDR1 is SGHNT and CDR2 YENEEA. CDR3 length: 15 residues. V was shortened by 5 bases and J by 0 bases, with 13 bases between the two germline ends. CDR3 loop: CASSPQTPVNTEAFF. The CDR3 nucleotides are TGTGCCAGCAGCCCCCAGACGCCCGTGAACACTGAAGCTTTCTTT.

CDR3 sequence: CASSQDFWGQSNYGYTF. The CDR3 nucleotides read TGTGCCAGCAGCCAAGATTTTTGGGGACAGAGTAACTATGGCTACACCTTC. The chain combines TRBV4-2 with TRBJ1-2, with 7 bases fitting TRBD1. CDR1 and CDR2 (germline): LGHNA, YNFKEQ. Unmatched junction bases numbered 8, after V lost 0 bases and J lost 1 base. The CDR3 has 17 residues.

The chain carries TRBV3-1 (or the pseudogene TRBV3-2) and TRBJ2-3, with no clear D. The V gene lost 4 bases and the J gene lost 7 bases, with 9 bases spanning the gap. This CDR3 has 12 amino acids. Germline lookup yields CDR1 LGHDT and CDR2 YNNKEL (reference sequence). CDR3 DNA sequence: TGTGCCAGCAGCCCAGACTTATATACGCAGTATTTT. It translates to CASSPDLYTQYF.

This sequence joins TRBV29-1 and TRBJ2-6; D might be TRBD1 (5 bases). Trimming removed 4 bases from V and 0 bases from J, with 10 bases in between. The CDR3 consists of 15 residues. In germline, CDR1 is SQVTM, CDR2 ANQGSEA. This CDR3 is CSVVKGVSGANVLTF. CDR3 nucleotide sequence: TGCAGCGTTGTAAAAGGGGTCTCTGGGGCCAACGTCCTGACTTTC.

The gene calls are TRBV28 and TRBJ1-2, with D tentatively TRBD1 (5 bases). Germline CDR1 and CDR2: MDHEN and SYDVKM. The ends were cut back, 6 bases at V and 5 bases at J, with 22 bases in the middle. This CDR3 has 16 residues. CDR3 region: CASRRTGTERIYGYTF. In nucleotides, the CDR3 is TGTGCCAGCAGGAGGACCGGGACGGAAAGGATTTATGGCTACACCTTC.

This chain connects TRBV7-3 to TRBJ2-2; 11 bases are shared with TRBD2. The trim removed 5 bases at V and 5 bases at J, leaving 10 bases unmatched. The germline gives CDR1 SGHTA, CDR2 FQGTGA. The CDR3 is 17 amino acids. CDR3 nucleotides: TGTGCCAGCAGCCTTCTAGCGGGGGGCTTAGAAACCGGGGAGCTGTTTTTT. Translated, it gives CASSLLAGGLETGELFF.

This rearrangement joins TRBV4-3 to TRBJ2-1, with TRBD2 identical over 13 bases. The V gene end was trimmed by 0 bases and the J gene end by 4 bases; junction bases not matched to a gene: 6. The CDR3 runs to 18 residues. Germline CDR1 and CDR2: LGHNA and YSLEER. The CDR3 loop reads CASSQEGGLAGRYNEQFF. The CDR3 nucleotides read TGCGCCAGCAGCCAAGAAGGGGGACTAGCGGGAAGGTACAATGAGCAGTTCTTC.

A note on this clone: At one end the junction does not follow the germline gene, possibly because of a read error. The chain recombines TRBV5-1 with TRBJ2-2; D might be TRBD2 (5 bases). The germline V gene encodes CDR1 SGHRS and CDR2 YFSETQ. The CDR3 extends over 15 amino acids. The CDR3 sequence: CASSLELEYTGELFF. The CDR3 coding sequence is TGTGCCAGCAGCTTAGAACTAGAGTACACCGGGGAGCTGTTTTTT.

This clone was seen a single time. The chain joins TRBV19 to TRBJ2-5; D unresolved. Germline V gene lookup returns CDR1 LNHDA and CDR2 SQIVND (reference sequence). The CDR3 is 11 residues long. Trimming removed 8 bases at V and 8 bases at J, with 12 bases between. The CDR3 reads CASGRGGTQYF. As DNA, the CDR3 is TGTGCCAGTGGCCGTGGTGGAACCCAGTACTTC.

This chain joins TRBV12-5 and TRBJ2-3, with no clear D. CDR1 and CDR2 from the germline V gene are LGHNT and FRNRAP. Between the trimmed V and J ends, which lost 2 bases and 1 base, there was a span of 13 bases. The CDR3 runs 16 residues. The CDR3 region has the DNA TGTGCTAGTGGTTTGAGGCTTTCGATCGGCACAGATACGCAGTATTTT. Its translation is CASGLRLSIGTDTQYF.

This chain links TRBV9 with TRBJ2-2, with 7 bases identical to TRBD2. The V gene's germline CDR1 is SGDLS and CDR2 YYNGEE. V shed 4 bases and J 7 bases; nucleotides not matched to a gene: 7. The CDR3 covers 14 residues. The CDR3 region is CASSPRGGNGELFF. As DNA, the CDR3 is TGTGCCAGCAGCCCGAGGGGAGGGAACGGGGAGCTGTTTTTT.